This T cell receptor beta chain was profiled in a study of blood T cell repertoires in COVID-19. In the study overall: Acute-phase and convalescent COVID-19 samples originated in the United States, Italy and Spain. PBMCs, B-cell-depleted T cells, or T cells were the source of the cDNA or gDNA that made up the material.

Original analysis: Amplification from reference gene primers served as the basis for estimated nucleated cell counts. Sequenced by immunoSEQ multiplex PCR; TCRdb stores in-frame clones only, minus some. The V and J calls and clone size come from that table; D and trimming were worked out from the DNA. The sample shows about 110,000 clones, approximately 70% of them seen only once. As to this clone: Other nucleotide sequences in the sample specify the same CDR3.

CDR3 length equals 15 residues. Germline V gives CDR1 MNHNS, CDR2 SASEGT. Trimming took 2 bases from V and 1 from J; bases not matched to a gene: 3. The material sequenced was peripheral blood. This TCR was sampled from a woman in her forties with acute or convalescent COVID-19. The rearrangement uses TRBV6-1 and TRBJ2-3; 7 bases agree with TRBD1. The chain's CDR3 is CASSEPGQGTDTQYF. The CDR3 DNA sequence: TGTGCCAGCAGTGAACCCGGACAGGGCACAGATACGCAGTATTTT.